These T cell receptor beta chains were read from a single sample in a study of blood T cell repertoires in COVID-19. The table came from immunoSEQ multiplex PCR; TCRdb's copy has only in-frame clones and leaves some out. The sample carries about 140,000 clones, 88% recorded once. Sequenced material: peripheral blood. Receptors were obtained from a woman aged 50 to 60 with acute or convalescent COVID-19. Each CDR3 is given with its conserved first and last residue. Each record gives: J gene, V gene, clone size, D gene, CDR3 protein, CDR3 DNA. The D gene is left open where the match is weak. The size field is filled for only some rows; it gives once, few, many or a size class.

>TRBJ2-3|TRBV7-9|-|-
CASSLDLARTDTQYF
TGTGCCAGCAGCTTAGACTTAGCCCGCACAGATACGCAGTATTTT
>TRBJ2-2|TRBV5-1|-|TRBD2
CASSSSGTNTGELFF
TGCGCCAGCAGCAGTAGCGGGACCAACACCGGGGAGCTGTTTTTT
>TRBJ1-1|TRBV9|-|TRBD1
CASSPGQLMNTEAFF
TGTGCCAGCAGCCCGGGACAGCTCATGAACACTGAAGCTTTCTTT
>TRBJ2-7|TRBV5-1|-|TRBD1
CASSSVIQGAEQYF
TGCGCCAGCAGCTCCGTCATACAGGGGGCCGAGCAGTACTTC
>TRBJ2-1|TRBV28|-|TRBD1
CASRGLETGVTNEQFF
TGTGCCAGCAGGGGACTTGAGACAGGGGTGACAAATGAGCAGTTCTTC
>TRBJ2-5|TRBV6-4|-|TRBD2
CASARNGGDETQYF
TGTGCCAGCGCTCGGAATGGGGGGGACGAGACCCAGTACTTC
>TRBJ1-5|TRBV7-2|-|-
CASSPNGGGNQPQHF
TGTGCCAGCAGCCCCAACGGGGGGGGCAATCAGCCCCAGCATTTT
>TRBJ1-5|TRBV6-1|-|-
CASSEFFGNQPQHF
TGTGCCAGCAGTGAATTCTTCGGCAATCAGCCCCAGCATTTT
>TRBJ1-6|TRBV2|-|-
CASSEGQGGNSPLHF
TGTGCCAGCAGTGAAGGTCAGGGCGGTAATTCACCCCTCCACTTT
>TRBJ2-7|TRBV11-2|-|TRBD2
CASSLDRTSGSGAYEQYF
TGTGCCAGCAGCTTAGATCGGACTAGCGGGAGTGGGGCCTACGAGCAGTACTTC
>TRBJ1-2|TRBV19|-|TRBD1
CASSPRTGGNGYTF
TGTGCCAGTAGTCCTCGGACAGGGGGTAATGGCTACACCTTC
>TRBJ1-6|TRBV3-1/TRBV3-2|-|TRBD1
CASSLGTGGAYNSPLHF
TGTGCCAGCAGCCTCGGGACAGGGGGCGCCTATAATTCACCCCTCCACTTT
>TRBJ2-3|TRBV19|-|TRBD2
CASSIGTSGVTDTQYF
TGTGCCAGTAGTATCGGGACTAGCGGGGTTACAGATACGCAGTATTTT
>TRBJ1-5|TRBV6-1|few|-
CASSDGPASGSKDQPQHF
TGTGCCAGCAGTGACGGCCCGGCGTCAGGAAGCAAGGATCAGCCCCAGCATTTT
>TRBJ1-1|TRBV7-6|once|-
CASSLAEAALTEAFF
TGTGCCAGCAGCTTAGCGGAGGCAGCGCTAACTGAAGCTTTCTTT
>TRBJ1-6|TRBV2|-|-
CASSPSAPGGAYNSPLHF
TGTGCCAGCAGTCCAAGTGCGCCCGGCGGCGCCTATAATTCACCCCTCCACTTT
>TRBJ1-5|TRBV6-5|-|-
CASSLQPNQPQHF
TGTGCCAGCAGTTTACAGCCCAATCAGCCCCAGCATTTT
>TRBJ1-5|TRBV19|once|-
CASSPQSFQPQHF
TGTGCCAGTAGTCCACAAAGTTTTCAGCCCCAGCATTTT
>TRBJ2-5|TRBV27|-|TRBD2
CASSSGLAVQETQYF
TGTGCCAGCAGCTCGGGACTAGCGGTCCAAGAGACCCAGTACTTC
>TRBJ2-5|TRBV18|-|-
CASSPSSVNQETQYF
TGTGCCAGCTCACCATCGAGTGTGAACCAAGAGACCCAGTACTTC
>TRBJ1-6|TRBV7-3|-|TRBD1
CASSRGQIGSPLHF
TGTGCCAGCAGCCGGGGACAGATCGGCTCACCCCTCCACTTT
>TRBJ2-2|TRBV10-3|-|-
CAISSREVLYTGELFF
TGTGCCATCAGTAGCAGGGAGGTGTTGTACACCGGGGAGCTGTTTTTT
>TRBJ2-5|TRBV7-2|once|TRBD2
CASSLGLAEETQYF
TGTGCCAGCAGCCTGGGACTAGCGGAAGAGACCCAGTACTTC
>TRBJ1-1|TRBV5-6|once|-
CASSWENLNTEAFF
TGTGCCAGCAGCTGGGAGAACTTGAACACTGAAGCTTTCTTT
>TRBJ2-3|TRBV7-8|-|-
CASSLAGRLSTDTQYF
TGTGCCAGCAGCTTGGCTGGTAGACTTTCCACAGATACGCAGTATTTT
>TRBJ2-3|TRBV2|-|-
CASVRGGEADTQYF
TGTGCCAGCGTTAGGGGCGGCGAAGCAGATACGCAGTATTTT
>TRBJ2-7|TRBV24-1|-|-
CATSDGQSVDEQYF
TGTGCCACCAGTGATGGACAGAGTGTCGACGAGCAGTACTTC
>TRBJ1-1|TRBV9|-|TRBD1
CASSARQGMNTEAFF
TGTGCCAGCAGCGCGCGACAGGGGATGAACACTGAAGCTTTCTTT
>TRBJ1-1|TRBV11-2|-|-
CASSLDHRGEAFF
TGTGCCAGCAGCTTAGATCATAGGGGCGAAGCTTTCTTT
>TRBJ2-1|TRBV5-1|-|TRBD2
CASSLEGGRQSLYNEQFF
TGCGCCAGCAGCTTGGAGGGAGGGCGGCAGAGCCTGTACAATGAGCAGTTCTTC